A selection of T cell receptor beta chains follows, all from one sample in a study of T cell repertoires in aging, cancer and after chemotherapy. In TCRdb, the multiplex PCR reads were re-called with MiXCR into one record per CDR3 protein. Of 6,500 to 8,000 distinct CDR3 sequences detected, around 30% appear once; the ten largest clones hold around 8%. The specimen sequenced was blood. Receptor source: a human donor with a blood cancer. The CDR3 runs from the conserved cysteine through the conserved F or W. D genes are given only for firm matches. Only part of the rows carry a size: once, few, many, or a class if the clone is expanded.

d_call: TRBD2; clone_size: -; cdr3_length: 16; j_call: TRBJ2-1; v_call: TRBV5-4; cdr3_aa: CASSLGLAGGSDEQFF; cdr3_nt: TGTGCCAGCAGCTTGGGGCTAGCGGGGGGTTCGGATGAGCAGTTCTTC
d_call: -; clone_size: medium-sized; cdr3_length: 18; j_call: TRBJ1-4; v_call: TRBV19; cdr3_aa: CASSIEGWSWATNEKLFF; cdr3_nt: TGTGCCAGTAGCATAGAGGGTTGGTCATGGGCAACTAATGAAAAACTGTTTTTT
d_call: TRBD1; clone_size: -; cdr3_length: 13; j_call: TRBJ1-1; v_call: TRBV11-3; cdr3_aa: CASSWDRNTEAFF; cdr3_nt: TGTGCCAGCAGTTGGGACAGGAACACTGAAGCTTTCTTT
d_call: -; clone_size: -; cdr3_length: 13; j_call: TRBJ2-1; v_call: TRBV11-3; cdr3_aa: CASSFLAVHARFF; cdr3_nt: TGTGCCAGCAGCTTTTTGGCAGTTCATGCCCGGTTCTTC
d_call: -; clone_size: few; cdr3_length: 13; j_call: TRBJ1-4; v_call: TRBV10-3; cdr3_aa: CAISESSNEKLFF; cdr3_nt: TGTGCCATCAGTGAGTCGTCAAATGAAAAACTGTTTTTT
d_call: TRBD1; clone_size: -; cdr3_length: 16; j_call: TRBJ1-2; v_call: TRBV19; cdr3_aa: CASLYETGGEGYGYTF; cdr3_nt: TGTGCCAGCCTGTACGAGACAGGGGGCGAGGGCTATGGCTACACCTTC
d_call: TRBD2; clone_size: medium-sized; cdr3_length: 15; j_call: TRBJ2-1; v_call: TRBV11-3; cdr3_aa: CASSLELAGVDEQFF; cdr3_nt: TGTGCCAGCAGCTTAGAGTTAGCGGGGGTGGATGAGCAGTTCTTC
d_call: TRBD2; clone_size: -; cdr3_length: 15; j_call: TRBJ2-1; v_call: TRBV18; cdr3_aa: CASSPRLAGGSEQFF; cdr3_nt: TGTGCCAGCTCCCCCCGACTAGCGGGGGGGTCTGAGCAGTTCTTC
d_call: -; clone_size: -; cdr3_length: 14; j_call: TRBJ2-7; v_call: TRBV7-9; cdr3_aa: CASSPRIGPYEQYF; cdr3_nt: TGTGCCAGCAGCCCCCGTATTGGTCCTTACGAGCAGTACTTC
d_call: -; clone_size: few; cdr3_length: 14; j_call: TRBJ1-1; v_call: TRBV19; cdr3_aa: CASSIGQGNTEAFF; cdr3_nt: TGTGCCAGTAGTATTGGGCAGGGAAACACTGAAGCTTTCTTT
d_call: -; clone_size: -; cdr3_length: 15; j_call: TRBJ1-1; v_call: TRBV6-5; cdr3_aa: CASSQVTGLNTEAFF; cdr3_nt: TGTGCCAGCAGTCAAGTCACAGGGTTGAACACTGAAGCTTTCTTT
d_call: TRBD1; clone_size: -; cdr3_length: 13; j_call: TRBJ1-1; v_call: TRBV12-3/TRBV12-4; cdr3_aa: CATEPGQGTEAYF; cdr3_nt: TGTGCCACAGAACCGGGACAGGGAACTGAAGCTTACTTT
d_call: -; clone_size: medium-sized; cdr3_length: 16; j_call: TRBJ2-2; v_call: TRBV6-5; cdr3_aa: CASSYQRTFLAGELFF; cdr3_nt: TGTGCCAGCAGTTACCAGAGGACATTCCTGGCCGGGGAGCTGTTTTTT
d_call: -; clone_size: -; cdr3_length: 15; j_call: TRBJ1-5; v_call: TRBV23-1; cdr3_aa: CASSHRGYSNQPQHF; cdr3_nt: TGCGCCAGCAGTCACAGGGGATATAGCAATCAGCCCCAGCATTTT
d_call: -; clone_size: few; cdr3_length: 13; j_call: TRBJ2-7; v_call: TRBV6-2/TRBV6-3; cdr3_aa: CASSRTTAEEQYF; cdr3_nt: TGTGCCAGCAGTCGCACTACGGCGGAGGAGCAGTACTTC
d_call: -; clone_size: -; cdr3_length: 15; j_call: TRBJ2-5; v_call: TRBV30; cdr3_aa: CAWSVGGPRRETQYF; cdr3_nt: TGTGCCTGGAGTGTAGGGGGACCGAGGCGAGAGACCCAGTACTTC
d_call: -; clone_size: -; cdr3_length: 18; j_call: TRBJ1-5; v_call: TRBV19; cdr3_aa: CASSIIPNTGRSNQPQHF; cdr3_nt: TGTGCCAGTAGTATCATCCCTAACACCGGACGGAGCAATCAGCCCCAGCATTTT
d_call: TRBD1; clone_size: -; cdr3_length: 17; j_call: TRBJ1-4; v_call: TRBV12-3/TRBV12-4; cdr3_aa: CASRIYRIGQGGEKLFF; cdr3_nt: TGTGCCAGCAGGATATATCGGATTGGACAGGGAGGTGAAAAACTGTTTTTT
d_call: -; clone_size: -; cdr3_length: 14; j_call: TRBJ2-7; v_call: TRBV7-9; cdr3_aa: CASSLAPRQNEQYF; cdr3_nt: TGTGCCAGCAGCTTAGCGCCCAGACAGAACGAGCAGTACTTC
d_call: -; clone_size: medium-sized; cdr3_length: 11; j_call: TRBJ1-2; v_call: TRBV29-1; cdr3_aa: CSGEDNYGYTF; cdr3_nt: TGCAGCGGCGAGGACAACTATGGCTACACCTTC
d_call: TRBD1; clone_size: -; cdr3_length: 18; j_call: TRBJ1-1; v_call: TRBV18; cdr3_aa: CASSPRSSWDRGLNEAFF; cdr3_nt: TGTGCCAGCTCACCACGCTCATCATGGGACAGGGGGCTAAATGAAGCTTTCTTT
d_call: TRBD2; clone_size: medium-sized; cdr3_length: 15; j_call: TRBJ2-1; v_call: TRBV19; cdr3_aa: CASSRSGGPNNEQFF; cdr3_nt: TGTGCCAGTAGTAGGAGCGGGGGGCCGAACAATGAGCAGTTCTTC
d_call: -; clone_size: medium-sized; cdr3_length: 12; j_call: TRBJ2-3; v_call: TRBV6-1; cdr3_aa: CASSEVGDTQYF; cdr3_nt: TGTGCCAGCAGTGAGGTAGGAGATACGCAGTATTTT
d_call: -; clone_size: -; cdr3_length: 15; j_call: TRBJ2-7; v_call: TRBV11-3; cdr3_aa: CASSFSGSRGFEQYF; cdr3_nt: TGCGCCAGCAGCTTCTCGGGGTCCAGGGGATTCGAGCAGTACTTC
d_call: -; clone_size: medium-sized; cdr3_length: 14; j_call: TRBJ1-2; v_call: TRBV5-5; cdr3_aa: CASSLDPRPDGYTF; cdr3_nt: TGTGCCAGCAGCTTGGATCCACGACCGGATGGCTACACCTTC
d_call: -; clone_size: -; cdr3_length: 15; j_call: TRBJ2-2; v_call: TRBV7-2; cdr3_aa: CASSPWGQNTGELFF; cdr3_nt: TGTGCCAGCAGCCCCTGGGGACAGAACACCGGGGAGCTGTTTTTT
d_call: TRBD1; clone_size: -; cdr3_length: 17; j_call: TRBJ1-6; v_call: TRBV12-3/TRBV12-4; cdr3_aa: CASSLDTGGNWRPPLHF; cdr3_nt: TGTGCCAGCAGTTTAGATACAGGGGGCAACTGGAGGCCACCCCTCCACTTT
d_call: TRBD2; clone_size: -; cdr3_length: 17; j_call: TRBJ2-3; v_call: TRBV12-3/TRBV12-4; cdr3_aa: CASSLGTSGGFTDTQYF; cdr3_nt: TGTGCCAGCAGTTTAGGGACTAGCGGGGGGTTCACAGATACGCAGTATTTT
d_call: TRBD1; clone_size: -; cdr3_length: 17; j_call: TRBJ1-5; v_call: TRBV20-1; cdr3_aa: CSASDGQGSDSNQPQHF; cdr3_nt: TGCAGTGCTAGTGACGGACAGGGGTCTGATAGCAATCAGCCCCAGCATTTT
d_call: -; clone_size: -; cdr3_length: 13; j_call: TRBJ1-1; v_call: TRBV6-2/TRBV6-3; cdr3_aa: CASSPLRVAEAFF; cdr3_nt: TGTGCCAGCAGCCCACTCAGGGTGGCTGAAGCTTTCTTT
d_call: TRBD1; clone_size: -; cdr3_length: 13; j_call: TRBJ2-7; v_call: TRBV6-1; cdr3_aa: CASSTQGAGEQYF; cdr3_nt: TGTGCCAGCAGTACCCAGGGGGCGGGAGAGCAGTACTTC
d_call: TRBD2; clone_size: -; cdr3_length: 16; j_call: TRBJ2-3; v_call: TRBV6-4; cdr3_aa: CASSAGTSGGQDTQYF; cdr3_nt: TGTGCCAGCAGCGCCGGGACTAGCGGGGGGCAGGATACGCAGTATTTT
d_call: TRBD1; clone_size: -; cdr3_length: 15; j_call: TRBJ1-3; v_call: TRBV5-1; cdr3_aa: CASSPAGTAGNTIYF; cdr3_nt: TGCGCCAGCAGTCCCGCCGGGACAGCTGGAAACACCATATATTTT
d_call: TRBD1; clone_size: -; cdr3_length: 15; j_call: TRBJ1-6; v_call: TRBV7-9; cdr3_aa: CASSLVDRANSPLHF; cdr3_nt: TGTGCCAGCAGCTTAGTGGACAGGGCCAATTCACCCCTCCACTTT
d_call: -; clone_size: medium-sized; cdr3_length: 16; j_call: TRBJ1-1; v_call: TRBV19; cdr3_aa: CASSMGLLLKNTEAFF; cdr3_nt: TGTGCCAGTAGTATGGGACTTCTACTCAAGAACACTGAAGCTTTCTTT
d_call: -; clone_size: -; cdr3_length: 14; j_call: TRBJ1-5; v_call: TRBV6-2/TRBV6-3; cdr3_aa: CASSYRGVAQPQHF; cdr3_nt: TGTGCCAGCAGTTACCGGGGCGTAGCTCAGCCCCAGCATTTT
d_call: -; clone_size: few; cdr3_length: 13; j_call: TRBJ1-6; v_call: TRBV5-1; cdr3_aa: CASSLGDNSPLHF; cdr3_nt: TGCGCCAGCAGCTTAGGGGATAATTCACCCCTCCACTTT
d_call: -; clone_size: medium-sized; cdr3_length: 13; j_call: TRBJ2-3; v_call: TRBV6-2/TRBV6-3; cdr3_aa: CASSRDSTDTQYF; cdr3_nt: TGTGCCAGCAGCCGGGACAGCACAGATACGCAGTATTTT
d_call: -; clone_size: -; cdr3_length: 16; j_call: TRBJ1-4; v_call: TRBV20-1; cdr3_aa: CSARGSTAATNEKLFF; cdr3_nt: TGCAGTGCTAGGGGATCCACCGCTGCAACTAATGAAAAACTGTTTTTT
d_call: -; clone_size: medium-sized; cdr3_length: 15; j_call: TRBJ1-2; v_call: TRBV19; cdr3_aa: CASSISSAGVYGYTF; cdr3_nt: TGTGCCAGTAGTATATCGTCGGCAGGGGTCTATGGCTACACCTTC
d_call: -; clone_size: -; cdr3_length: 15; j_call: TRBJ2-1; v_call: TRBV6-1; cdr3_aa: CASSEEEGGGNEQFF; cdr3_nt: TGTGCCAGCAGTGAAGAAGAGGGGGGGGGGAATGAGCAGTTCTTC
d_call: -; clone_size: few; cdr3_length: 15; j_call: TRBJ1-1; v_call: TRBV15; cdr3_aa: CATSRDLSGDTEAFF; cdr3_nt: TGTGCCACCAGCAGAGATCTGTCAGGGGACACTGAAGCTTTCTTT
d_call: -; clone_size: few; cdr3_length: 15; j_call: TRBJ2-5; v_call: TRBV6-2/TRBV6-3; cdr3_aa: CASFEPGQPQETQYF; cdr3_nt: TGTGCCAGCTTCGAGCCGGGGCAGCCCCAAGAGACCCAGTACTTC
d_call: -; clone_size: medium-sized; cdr3_length: 15; j_call: TRBJ1-1; v_call: TRBV11-3; cdr3_aa: CASSLVGQGNTEAFF; cdr3_nt: TGTGCCAGCAGCTTAGTCGGCCAGGGTAACACTGAAGCTTTCTTT